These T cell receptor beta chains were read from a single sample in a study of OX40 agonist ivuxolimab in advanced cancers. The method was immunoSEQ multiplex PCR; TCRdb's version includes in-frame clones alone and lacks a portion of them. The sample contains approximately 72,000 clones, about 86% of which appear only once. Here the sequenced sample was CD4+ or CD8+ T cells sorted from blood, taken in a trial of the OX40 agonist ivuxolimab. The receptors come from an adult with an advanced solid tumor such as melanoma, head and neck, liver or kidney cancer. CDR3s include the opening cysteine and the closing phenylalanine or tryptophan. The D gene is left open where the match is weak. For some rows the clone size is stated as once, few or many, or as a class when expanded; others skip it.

cdr3_nt: TGTGCCAGCAGCTTAGATCAAGGGGGGAGCGCTTACACCGGGGAGCTGTTTTTT; cdr3_aa: CASSLDQGGSAYTGELFF; clone_size: -; v_call: TRBV11-3; d_call: -; j_call: TRBJ2-2
cdr3_nt: TGTGCCAGCCAAAAAGGTCCAGCCTATAGCAATCAGCCCCAGCATTTT; cdr3_aa: CASQKGPAYSNQPQHF; clone_size: -; v_call: TRBV19; d_call: -; j_call: TRBJ1-5
cdr3_nt: TGTGCCAGCAGTTTGACAGACTTGAACACTGAAGCTTTCTTT; cdr3_aa: CASSLTDLNTEAFF; clone_size: -; v_call: TRBV6-1; d_call: -; j_call: TRBJ1-1
cdr3_nt: TGTGCCAGCAGCTTAGAGTTCAGAGGGGAGACCCAGTACTTC; cdr3_aa: CASSLEFRGETQYF; clone_size: -; v_call: TRBV7-2; d_call: -; j_call: TRBJ2-5
cdr3_nt: TGCGCCAGCAGCTTGCTCCAACGGGACAAGAGATACAATGAGCAGTTCTTC; cdr3_aa: CASSLLQRDKRYNEQFF; clone_size: -; v_call: TRBV5-1; d_call: -; j_call: TRBJ2-1
cdr3_nt: TGCGCCAGCAGCTCAGGGACAACTGGAAACACCATATATTTT; cdr3_aa: CASSSGTTGNTIYF; clone_size: -; v_call: TRBV5-1; d_call: -; j_call: TRBJ1-3
cdr3_nt: TGCGCCAGCAGCACAGGGGGCTATGGCTACACCTTC; cdr3_aa: CASSTGGYGYTF; clone_size: -; v_call: TRBV5-1; d_call: TRBD1; j_call: TRBJ1-2
cdr3_nt: TGTGCCAGCTCACCTTTCGGACAGGGGGGGGACGAGCAGTACTTC; cdr3_aa: CASSPFGQGGDEQYF; clone_size: -; v_call: TRBV18; d_call: TRBD1; j_call: TRBJ2-7
cdr3_nt: TGTGCCAGCAGCCAAGATAACACCGGGGAGCTGTTTTTT; cdr3_aa: CASSQDNTGELFF; clone_size: -; v_call: TRBV4-2; d_call: -; j_call: TRBJ2-2
cdr3_nt: TGTGCCAGCAGTAACCCCCTCGGCTACACCTTC; cdr3_aa: CASSNPLGYTF; clone_size: -; v_call: TRBV6-5; d_call: -; j_call: TRBJ1-2
cdr3_nt: TGTGCCAGCAGCGTATTATCTAGCGGGGGGTCCGATGAGCAGTTCTTC; cdr3_aa: CASSVLSSGGSDEQFF; clone_size: once; v_call: TRBV9; d_call: TRBD2; j_call: TRBJ2-1
cdr3_nt: TGTGCCAGCAGCTTAGTAGGTTCGATGTGGCAACGGACTAACTATGGCTACACCTTC; cdr3_aa: CASSLVGSMWQRTNYGYTF; clone_size: -; v_call: TRBV7-9; d_call: -; j_call: TRBJ1-2
cdr3_nt: TGTGCCAGCAGCTTCCTTGGGGGTCGGGAGACCCAGTACTTC; cdr3_aa: CASSFLGGRETQYF; clone_size: -; v_call: TRBV7-2; d_call: -; j_call: TRBJ2-5
cdr3_nt: TGTGCCACCAGCAGAGGGACAGGTCGCACAGATACGCAGTATTTT; cdr3_aa: CATSRGTGRTDTQYF; clone_size: -; v_call: TRBV15; d_call: TRBD1; j_call: TRBJ2-3
cdr3_nt: TGTGCCAGCAACCGACAGGGGGCAAATAATGAGCAGTTCTTC; cdr3_aa: CASNRQGANNEQFF; clone_size: -; v_call: TRBV6-5; d_call: TRBD1; j_call: TRBJ2-1